This TCR beta chain was captured in a study of tumor and adjacent non-tumor tissue in lung cancer. Study in general: Stage I to III disease affected 10 men and roughly 5 women aged about 31 to 85. General study results and limits: Tumor TCR diversity, when higher, was linked to shorter survival. In normal lung, the top 100 clones were significantly more dominant than in tumor. Compared with tumor, normal lung showed significantly lower TCR diversity.

The library came from three nested PCR rounds adapted from ARM-PCR protocols. A single record per CDR3 protein comes from TCRdb applying MiXCR to the multiplex PCR reads. The table shows roughly 70,000 distinct CDR3 sequences, with around 70% occurring only once. RNA was extracted from bulk tissue without any cell sorting. More than 3 cm separated this lung sample from the edge of the tumor. With 5 bases removed from V and 4 bases from J, the gap between germline ends came to 15 bases. The germline V gene has CDR1 ENHRY and CDR2 SYGVKD. The length of the CDR3 is 16 residues. To note about this clonotype: The antigen remains undetermined.

The TCR sequence derives from a woman between 50 and 59 years old with non-small cell lung cancer. The V call is TRBV10-3, the J call TRBJ2-6; tentative D call: TRBD2 (6 bases). The specimen was distant non-tumor lung tissue. CDR3 residues: CAISWGVLSGANVLTF. CDR3 DNA sequence: TGTGCCATCAGTTGGGGGGTGTTATCCGGGGCCAACGTCCTGACTTTC.